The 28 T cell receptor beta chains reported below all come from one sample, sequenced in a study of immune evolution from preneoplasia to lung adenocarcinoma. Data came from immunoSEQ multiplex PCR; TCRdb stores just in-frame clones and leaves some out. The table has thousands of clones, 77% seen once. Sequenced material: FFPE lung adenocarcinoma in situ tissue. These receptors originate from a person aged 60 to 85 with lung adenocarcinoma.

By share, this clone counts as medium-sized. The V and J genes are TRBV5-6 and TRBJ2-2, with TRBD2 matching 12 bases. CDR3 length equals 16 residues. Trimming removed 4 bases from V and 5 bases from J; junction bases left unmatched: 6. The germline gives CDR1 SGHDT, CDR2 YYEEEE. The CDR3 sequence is CASSRGLAGLTGELFF. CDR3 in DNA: TGTGCCAGCAGCAGAGGACTAGCGGGATTAACCGGGGAGCTGTTTTTT.

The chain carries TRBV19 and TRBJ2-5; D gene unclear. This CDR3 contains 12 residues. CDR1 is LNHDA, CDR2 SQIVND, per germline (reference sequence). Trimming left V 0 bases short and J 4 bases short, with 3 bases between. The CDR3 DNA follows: TGTGCCAGTAGTATAGAAGGAGAGACCCAGTACTTC. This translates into CASSIEGETQYF.

CDR3 loop: CASSPAGVPYNSPLHF. DNA of the CDR3: TGTGCCAGCTCACCAGCCGGGGTTCCCTATAATTCACCCCTCCACTTT. This sequence joins TRBV18 and TRBJ1-6; D is unclear. V lost 2 bases to trimming and J lost 2 bases, with 10 bases between them. This CDR3 is built from 16 residues. The V gene's germline CDR1 is KGHSH and CDR2 LQKENI.

CDR3 bases: TGTGCCAGCAGCCCAGGCGAAATGAGACGGCGGGGGCAGCCCCAGCATTTT. Its protein is CASSPGEMRRRGQPQHF. This chain joins TRBV4-2 and TRBJ1-5; weak D call: TRBD1 (5 bases). The CDR3 sequence is 17 residues long. The germline gives CDR1 LGHNA, CDR2 YNFKEQ. The V gene lost 4 bases and the J gene lost 7 bases, with 23 bases spanning the gap.

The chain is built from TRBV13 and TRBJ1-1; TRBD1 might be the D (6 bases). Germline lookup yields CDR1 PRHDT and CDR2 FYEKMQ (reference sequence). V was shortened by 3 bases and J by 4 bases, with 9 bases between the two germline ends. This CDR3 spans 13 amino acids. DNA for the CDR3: TGTGCCAGCAGCTTTACAGGGCTCACTGAAGCTTTCTTT. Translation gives CASSFTGLTEAFF. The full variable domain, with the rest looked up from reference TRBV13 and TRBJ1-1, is AAGVIQSPRHLIKEKRETATLKCYPIPRHDTVYWYQQGPGQDPQFLISFYEKMQSDKGSIPDRFSAQQFSDYHSELNMSSLELGDSALYFCASSFTGLTEAFFGQGTRLTVV.

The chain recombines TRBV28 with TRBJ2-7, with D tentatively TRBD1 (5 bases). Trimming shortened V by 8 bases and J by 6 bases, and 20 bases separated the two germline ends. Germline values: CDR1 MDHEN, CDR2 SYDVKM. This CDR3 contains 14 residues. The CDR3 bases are TGTGCCAGCCTTACCCAGGGCAGAAGCGCCGAGCAGTACTTC. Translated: CASLTQGRSAEQYF.

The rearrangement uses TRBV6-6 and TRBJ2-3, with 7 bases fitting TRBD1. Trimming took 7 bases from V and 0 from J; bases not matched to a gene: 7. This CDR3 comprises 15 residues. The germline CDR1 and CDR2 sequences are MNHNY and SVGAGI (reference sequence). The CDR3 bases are TGTGCCAGCATATGGGACAGCAAAAGCACAGATACGCAGTATTTT. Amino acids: CASIWDSKSTDTQYF.

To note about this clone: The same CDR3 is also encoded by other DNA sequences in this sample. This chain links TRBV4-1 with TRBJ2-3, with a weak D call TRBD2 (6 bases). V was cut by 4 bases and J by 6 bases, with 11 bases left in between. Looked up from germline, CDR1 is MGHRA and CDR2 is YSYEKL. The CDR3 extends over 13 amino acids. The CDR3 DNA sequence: TGCGCCAGCAGCCCCCCGGGAGCGGATACGCAGTATTTT. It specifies CASSPPGADTQYF.

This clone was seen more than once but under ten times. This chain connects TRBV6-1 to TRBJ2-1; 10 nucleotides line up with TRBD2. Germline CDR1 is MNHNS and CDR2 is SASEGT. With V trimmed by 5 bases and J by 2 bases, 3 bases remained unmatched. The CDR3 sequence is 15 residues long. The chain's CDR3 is CASSLLAGTYNEQFF. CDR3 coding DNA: TGTGCCAGCAGTTTACTAGCGGGGACCTACAATGAGCAGTTCTTC.

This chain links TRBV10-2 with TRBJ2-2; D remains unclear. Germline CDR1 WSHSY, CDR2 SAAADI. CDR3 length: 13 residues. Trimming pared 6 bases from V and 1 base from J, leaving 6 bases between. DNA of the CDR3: TGCGCCAGCAGGGAAGGGAACACCGGGGAGCTGTTTTTT. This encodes CASREGNTGELFF.

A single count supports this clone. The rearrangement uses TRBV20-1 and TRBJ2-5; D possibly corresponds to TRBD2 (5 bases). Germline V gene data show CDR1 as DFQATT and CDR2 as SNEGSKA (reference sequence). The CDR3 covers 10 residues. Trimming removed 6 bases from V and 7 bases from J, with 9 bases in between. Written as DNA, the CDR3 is TGCAGTGCCATAGGAGGGACCCAGTACTTC. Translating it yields CSAIGGTQYF.

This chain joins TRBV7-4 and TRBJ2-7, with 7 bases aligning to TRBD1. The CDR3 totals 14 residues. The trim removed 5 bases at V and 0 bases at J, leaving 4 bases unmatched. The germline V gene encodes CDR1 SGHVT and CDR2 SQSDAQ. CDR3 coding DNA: TGTGCCAGCAGCCCCCGGGACAGCTCCTACGAGCAGTACTTC. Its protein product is CASSPRDSSYEQYF.

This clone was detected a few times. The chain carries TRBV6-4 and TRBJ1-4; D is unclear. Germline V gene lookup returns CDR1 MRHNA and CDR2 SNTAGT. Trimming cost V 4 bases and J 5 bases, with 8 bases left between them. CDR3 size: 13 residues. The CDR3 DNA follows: TGTGCCAGCAGTGCAGCCGCAAATGAAAAACTGTTTTTT. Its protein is CASSAAANEKLFF.

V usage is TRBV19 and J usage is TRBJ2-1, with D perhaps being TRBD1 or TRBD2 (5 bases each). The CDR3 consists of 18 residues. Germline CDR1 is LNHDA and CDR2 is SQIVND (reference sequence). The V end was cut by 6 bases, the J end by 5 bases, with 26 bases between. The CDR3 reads CASRPRAWERQGDNEQFF. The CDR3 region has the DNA TGTGCCAGTAGACCCCGGGCCTGGGAGAGGCAAGGGGACAATGAGCAGTTCTTC.

This CDR3 reads CASSQTDEAFF. CDR3 nucleotide sequence: TGTGCCAGCAGTCAGACGGACGAAGCTTTCTTT. The chain uses TRBV2 and TRBJ1-1; D not certain. Germline V gives CDR1 SNHLY, CDR2 FYNNEI. There are 11 residues in the CDR3. The germline V and J ends were trimmed by 5 bases and 8 bases, with 9 bases remaining between them.

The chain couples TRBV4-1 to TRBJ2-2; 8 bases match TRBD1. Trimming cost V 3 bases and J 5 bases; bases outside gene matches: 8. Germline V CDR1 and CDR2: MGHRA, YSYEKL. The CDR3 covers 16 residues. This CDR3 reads CASSQGQGAGTGELFF. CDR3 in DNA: TGCGCCAGCAGCCAGGGTCAGGGGGCCGGGACCGGGGAGCTGTTTTTT.

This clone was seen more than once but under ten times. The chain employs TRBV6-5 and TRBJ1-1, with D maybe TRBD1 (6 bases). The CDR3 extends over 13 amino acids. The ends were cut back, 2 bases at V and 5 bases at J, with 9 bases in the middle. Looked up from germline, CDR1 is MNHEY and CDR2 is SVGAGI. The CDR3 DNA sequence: TGTGCCAGCAGTTACCAGGGGCGTACTGAAGCTTTCTTT. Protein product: CASSYQGRTEAFF.

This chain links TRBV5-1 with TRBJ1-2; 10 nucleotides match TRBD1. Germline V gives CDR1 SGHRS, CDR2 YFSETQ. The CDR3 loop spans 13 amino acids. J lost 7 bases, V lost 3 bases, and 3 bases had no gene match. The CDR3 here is CASSSTGGFGYTF. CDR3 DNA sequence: TGCGCCAGCAGCTCGACAGGGGGCTTTGGCTACACCTTC. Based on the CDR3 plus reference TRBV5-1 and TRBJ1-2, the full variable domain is KAGVTQTPRYLIKTRGQQVTLSCSPISGHRSVSWYQQTPGQGLQFLFEYFSETQRNKGNFPGRFSGRQFSNSRSEMNVSTLELGDSALYLCASSSTGGFGYTFGSGTRLTVV.

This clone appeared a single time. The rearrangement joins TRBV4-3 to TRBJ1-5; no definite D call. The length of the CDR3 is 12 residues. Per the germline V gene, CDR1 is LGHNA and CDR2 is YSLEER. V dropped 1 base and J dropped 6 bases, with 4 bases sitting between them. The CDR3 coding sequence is TGCGCCAGCAGCCAAGGGTTTCAGCCCCAGCATTTT. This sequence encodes CASSQGFQPQHF.

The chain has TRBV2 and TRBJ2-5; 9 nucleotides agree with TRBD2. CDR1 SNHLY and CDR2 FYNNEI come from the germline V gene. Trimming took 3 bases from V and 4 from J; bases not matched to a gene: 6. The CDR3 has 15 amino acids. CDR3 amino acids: CASSDGGGAGETQYF. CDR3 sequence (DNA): TGTGCCAGCAGTGACGGCGGGGGGGCCGGAGAGACCCAGTACTTC.

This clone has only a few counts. CDR3 in DNA: TGTGCCAGCAGCTTAGAGGCCGGCTCTAACTATGGCTACACCTTC. This gives the protein CASSLEAGSNYGYTF. The rearrangement links TRBV7-6 to TRBJ1-2; D remains ambiguous. Trimming took 1 base from V and 0 from J, leaving 9 bases between them. This CDR3 has 15 residues. The germline V gene has CDR1 SGHVS and CDR2 FNYEAQ. Filled out from reference TRBV7-6 and TRBJ1-2, the complete variable domain reads GAGVSQSPRYKVTKRGQDVALRCDPISGHVSLYWYRQALGQGPEFLTYFNYEAQQDKSGLPNDRFSAERPEGSISTLTIQRTEQRDSAMYRCASSLEAGSNYGYTFGSGTRLTVV.

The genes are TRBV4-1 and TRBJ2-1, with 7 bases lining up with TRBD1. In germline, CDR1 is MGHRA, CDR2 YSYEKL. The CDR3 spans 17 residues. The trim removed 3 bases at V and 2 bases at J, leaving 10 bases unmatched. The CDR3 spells CASSQDDRAGTYNEQFF. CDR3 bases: TGCGCCAGCAGCCAGGACGACAGGGCAGGAACCTACAATGAGCAGTTCTTC.

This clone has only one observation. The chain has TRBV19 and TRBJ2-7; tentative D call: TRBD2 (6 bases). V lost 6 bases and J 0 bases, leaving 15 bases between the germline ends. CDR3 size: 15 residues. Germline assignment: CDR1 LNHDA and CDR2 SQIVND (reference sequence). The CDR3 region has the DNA TGTGCCAGTAGGAAAGGGACTGAGAGCTCCTACGAGCAGTACTTC. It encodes CASRKGTESSYEQYF.

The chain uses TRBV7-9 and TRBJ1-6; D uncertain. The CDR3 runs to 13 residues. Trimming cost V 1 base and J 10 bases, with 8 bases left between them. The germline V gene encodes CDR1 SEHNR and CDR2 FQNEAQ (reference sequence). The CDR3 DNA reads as TGTGCCAGCAGCTTAGAAGACTGGTCACCCCTCCACTTT. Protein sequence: CASSLEDWSPLHF.

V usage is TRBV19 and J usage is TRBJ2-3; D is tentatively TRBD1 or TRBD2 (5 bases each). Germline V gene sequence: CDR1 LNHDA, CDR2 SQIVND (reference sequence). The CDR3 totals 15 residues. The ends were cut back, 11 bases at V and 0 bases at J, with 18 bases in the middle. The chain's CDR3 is CASQSRRESTDTQYF. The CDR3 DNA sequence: TGTGCCTCCCAAAGTCGCAGGGAGAGCACAGATACGCAGTATTTT.

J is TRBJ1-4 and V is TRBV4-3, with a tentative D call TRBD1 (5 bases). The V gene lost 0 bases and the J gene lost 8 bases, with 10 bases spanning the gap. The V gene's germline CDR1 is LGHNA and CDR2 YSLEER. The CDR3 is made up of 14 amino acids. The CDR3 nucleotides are TGCGCCAGCAGCCAAGAAGGGGCTGGGGAAAAACTGTTTTTT. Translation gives CASSQEGAGEKLFF.

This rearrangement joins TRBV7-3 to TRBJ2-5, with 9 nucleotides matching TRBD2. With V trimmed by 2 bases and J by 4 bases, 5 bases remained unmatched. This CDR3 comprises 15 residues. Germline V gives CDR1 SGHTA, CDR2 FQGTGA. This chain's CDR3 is CASSLAGGPIETQYF. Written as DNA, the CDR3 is TGTGCCAGCAGCTTAGCGGGAGGGCCCATAGAGACCCAGTACTTC.

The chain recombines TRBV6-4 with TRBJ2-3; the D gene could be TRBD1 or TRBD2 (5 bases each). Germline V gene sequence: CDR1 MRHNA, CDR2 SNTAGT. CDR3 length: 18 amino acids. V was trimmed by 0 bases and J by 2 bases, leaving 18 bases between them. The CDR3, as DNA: TGTGCCAGCAGTGACTCCCCTCGAGGGTGGGGGTCCACAGATACGCAGTATTTT. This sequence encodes CASSDSPRGWGSTDTQYF.